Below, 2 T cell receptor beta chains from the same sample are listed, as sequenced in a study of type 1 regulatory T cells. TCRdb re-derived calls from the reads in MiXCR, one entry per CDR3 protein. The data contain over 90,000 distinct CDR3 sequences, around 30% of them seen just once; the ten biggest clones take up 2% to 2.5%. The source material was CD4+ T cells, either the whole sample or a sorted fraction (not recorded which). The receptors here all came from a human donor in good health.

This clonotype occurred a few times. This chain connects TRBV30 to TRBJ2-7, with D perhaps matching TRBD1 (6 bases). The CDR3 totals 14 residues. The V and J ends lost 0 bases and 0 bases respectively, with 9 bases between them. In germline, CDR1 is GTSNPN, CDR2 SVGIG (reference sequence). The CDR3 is CAWSVGGSSYEQYF. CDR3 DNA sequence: TGTGCCTGGAGTGTAGGGGGTTCCTCCTACGAGCAGTACTTC.

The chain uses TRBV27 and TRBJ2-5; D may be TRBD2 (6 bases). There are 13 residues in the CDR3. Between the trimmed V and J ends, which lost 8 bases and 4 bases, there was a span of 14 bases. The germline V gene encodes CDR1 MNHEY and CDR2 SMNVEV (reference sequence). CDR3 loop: CASCTRGGETQYF. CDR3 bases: TGTGCCAGCTGCACACGGGGAGGAGAGACCCAGTACTTC.